This paragraph covers one TCR beta chain sequence. Its antigen is not identified. This specimen comes from a study of cytomegalovirus exposure and HLA in healthy donors. Overall study context: In a later analysis, the approximately 110 validation repertoires were reported to have used the same platform as the roughly 730 first-cohort repertoires.

Study-level results: In vitro assays verified that three CMV-associated chains recognized CMV antigens specifically.

The donors were part of the roughly 120-subject validation cohort, which stood apart from the roughly 670-subject first cohort. Measured with immunoSEQ multiplex PCR; TCRdb has only the in-frame clones, and not every one. The sample has around 98,000 clones, around 88% seen once. The TCR comes from a woman in her 30s in good health and CMV-seronegative. Sequenced sample: PBMCs.

The DNA of the CDR3 is TGTGCCAGCAGCTTAGGCCCGGGACAGGGGGCGATGATAGAGACCCAGTACTTC. Translating it yields CASSLGPGQGAMIETQYF. The rearrangement uses TRBV7-9 and TRBJ2-5; TRBD1 agrees at 12 bases. Trimming removed 1 base from V and 4 bases from J; junction bases left unmatched: 10. There are 18 residues in the CDR3. From germline, CDR1 is SEHNR and CDR2 FQNEAQ (reference sequence).